This TCR beta chain stems from a study of blood T cell repertoires in COVID-19. Across the whole study: Sample material is recorded as cDNA or gDNA derived from T cells, B-cell-depleted T cells, or PBMCs.

Original handling: It was from reference gene primer amplification that nucleated cell counts were estimated. Sequencing used immunoSEQ multiplex PCR; TCRdb keeps in-frame clones, though not all of them. That table supplies the V and J calls and clone size; D and trimming were determined from the DNA. The table includes 150,000 to 200,000 clones, around 82% detected once. The sequence came from a woman in her 50s in a cohort exposed to, infected with or recovered from COVID-19 (not recorded which). The specimen sequenced was PBMCs or T cells enriched from blood (not recorded which).

The CDR3 reads CASSMGLAGEETQYF. DNA of the CDR3: TGTGCCAGCAGCATGGGACTAGCGGGGGAGGAGACCCAGTACTTC. J is TRBJ2-5 and V is TRBV7-9; 14 bases are shared with TRBD2. Germline V gene data show CDR1 as SEHNR and CDR2 as FQNEAQ (reference sequence). The V segment lost 5 bases and the J segment 5 bases; nucleotides outside the gene matches: 4. CDR3 length: 15 residues. The entire variable domain, with the rest obtained from reference TRBV7-9 and TRBJ2-5, is as follows: DTGVSQNPRHKITKRGQNVTFRCDPISEHNRLYWYRQTLGQGPEFLTYFQNEAQLEKSRLLSDRFSAERPKGSFSTLEIQRTEQGDSAMYLCASSMGLAGEETQYFGPGTRLLVL.